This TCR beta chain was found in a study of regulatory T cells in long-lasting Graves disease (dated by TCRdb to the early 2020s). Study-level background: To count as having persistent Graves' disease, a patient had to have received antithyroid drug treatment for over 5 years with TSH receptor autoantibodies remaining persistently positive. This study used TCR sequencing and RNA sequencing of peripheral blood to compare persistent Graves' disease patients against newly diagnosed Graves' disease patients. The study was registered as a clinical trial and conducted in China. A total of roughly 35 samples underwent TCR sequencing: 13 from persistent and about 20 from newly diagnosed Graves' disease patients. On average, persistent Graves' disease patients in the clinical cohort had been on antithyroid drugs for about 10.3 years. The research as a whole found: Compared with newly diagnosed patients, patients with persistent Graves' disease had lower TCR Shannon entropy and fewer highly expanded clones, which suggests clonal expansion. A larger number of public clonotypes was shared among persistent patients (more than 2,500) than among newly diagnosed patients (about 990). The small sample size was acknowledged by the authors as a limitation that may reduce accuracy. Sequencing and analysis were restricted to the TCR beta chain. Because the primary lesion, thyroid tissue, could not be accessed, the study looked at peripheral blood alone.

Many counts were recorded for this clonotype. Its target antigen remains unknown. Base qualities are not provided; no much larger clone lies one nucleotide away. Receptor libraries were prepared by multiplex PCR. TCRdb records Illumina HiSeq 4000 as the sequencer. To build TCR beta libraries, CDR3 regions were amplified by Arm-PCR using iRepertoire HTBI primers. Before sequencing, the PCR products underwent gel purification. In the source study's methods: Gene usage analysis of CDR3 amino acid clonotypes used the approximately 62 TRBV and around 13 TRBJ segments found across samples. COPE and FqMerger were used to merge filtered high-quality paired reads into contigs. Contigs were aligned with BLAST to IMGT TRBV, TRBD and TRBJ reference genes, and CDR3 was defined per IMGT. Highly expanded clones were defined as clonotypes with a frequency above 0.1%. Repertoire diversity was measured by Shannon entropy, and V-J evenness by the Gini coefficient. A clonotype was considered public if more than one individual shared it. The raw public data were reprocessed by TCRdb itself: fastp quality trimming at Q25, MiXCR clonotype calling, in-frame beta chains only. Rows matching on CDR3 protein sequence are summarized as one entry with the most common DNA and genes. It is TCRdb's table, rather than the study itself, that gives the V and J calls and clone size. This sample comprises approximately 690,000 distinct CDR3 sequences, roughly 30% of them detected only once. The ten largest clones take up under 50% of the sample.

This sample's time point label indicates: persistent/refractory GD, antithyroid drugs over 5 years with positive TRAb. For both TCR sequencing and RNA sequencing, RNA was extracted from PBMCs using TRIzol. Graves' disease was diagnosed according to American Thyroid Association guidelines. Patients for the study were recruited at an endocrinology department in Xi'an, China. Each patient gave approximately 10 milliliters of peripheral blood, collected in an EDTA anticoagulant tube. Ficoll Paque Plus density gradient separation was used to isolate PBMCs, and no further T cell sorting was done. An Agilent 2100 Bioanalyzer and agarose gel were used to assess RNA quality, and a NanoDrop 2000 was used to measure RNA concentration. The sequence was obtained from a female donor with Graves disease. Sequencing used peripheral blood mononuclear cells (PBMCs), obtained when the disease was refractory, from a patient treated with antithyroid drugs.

The CDR3 region has the sequence CASGVRSNQPQHF. The sequenced DNA: TGTGCCAGCGGGGTTAGGAGCAATCAGCCCCAGCATTTT. The chain uses TRBV6-1 and TRBJ1-5; too little of a D gene remains to name it. The junction carries 9 bases between V and J, which are trimmed by 8 bases and 1 base respectively. The germline V gene encodes CDR1 MNHNS and CDR2 SASEGT. Measured from the cysteine to the phenylalanine, the CDR3 is 13 residues long. Solely the CDR3 DNA is kept, with 39 bases framed from the first base.